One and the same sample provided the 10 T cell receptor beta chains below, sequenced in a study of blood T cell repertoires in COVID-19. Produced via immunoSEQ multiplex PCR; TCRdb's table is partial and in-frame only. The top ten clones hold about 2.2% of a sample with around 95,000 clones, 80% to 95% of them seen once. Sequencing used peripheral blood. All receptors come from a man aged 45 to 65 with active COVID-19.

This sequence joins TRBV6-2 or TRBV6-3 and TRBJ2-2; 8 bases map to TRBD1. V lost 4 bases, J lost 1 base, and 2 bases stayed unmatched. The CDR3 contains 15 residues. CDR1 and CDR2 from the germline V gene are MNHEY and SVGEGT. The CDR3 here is CASSSGTGNTGELFF. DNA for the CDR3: TGTGCCAGCAGTTCCGGGACAGGGAACACCGGGGAGCTGTTTTTT.

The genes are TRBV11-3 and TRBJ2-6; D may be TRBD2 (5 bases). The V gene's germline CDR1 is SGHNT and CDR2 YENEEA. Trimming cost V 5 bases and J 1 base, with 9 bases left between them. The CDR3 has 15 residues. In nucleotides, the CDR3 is TGTGCCAGCAGCCCCGGGGAGTCTGGGGCCAACGTCCTGACTTTC. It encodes CASSPGESGANVLTF.

This CDR3 is CASSPSVREETQYF. The CDR3, as DNA: TGTGCCAGCAGCCCCTCGGTGCGGGAGGAGACCCAGTACTTC. The chain couples TRBV7-9 to TRBJ2-5; 7 bases are a match to TRBD2. Germline CDR1 is SEHNR and CDR2 is FQNEAQ (reference sequence). The CDR3 contains 14 residues. Trimming at V came to 5 bases and at J to 5 bases, leaving 8 bases not matched to a gene. Filled out from reference TRBV7-9 and TRBJ2-5, the complete variable domain reads DTGVSQNPRHKITKRGQNVTFRCDPISEHNRLYWYRQTLGQGPEFLTYFQNEAQLEKSRLLSDRFSAERPKGSFSTLEIQRTEQGDSAMYLCASSPSVREETQYFGPGTRLLVL.

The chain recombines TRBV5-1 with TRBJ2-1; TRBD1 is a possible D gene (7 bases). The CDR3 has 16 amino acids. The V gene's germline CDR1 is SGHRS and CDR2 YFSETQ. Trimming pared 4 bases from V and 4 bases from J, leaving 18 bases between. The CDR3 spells CASSNAAGGSYNEQFF. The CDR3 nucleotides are TGCGCCAGCAGCAACGCCGCAGGGGGGTCATACAATGAGCAGTTCTTC.

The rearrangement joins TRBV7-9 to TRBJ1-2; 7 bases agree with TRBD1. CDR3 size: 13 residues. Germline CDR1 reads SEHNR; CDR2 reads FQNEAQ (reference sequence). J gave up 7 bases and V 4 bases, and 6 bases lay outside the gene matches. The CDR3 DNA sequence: TGTGCCAGCAGCTCTACAGGGGAGGTTGGCTACACCTTC. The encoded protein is CASSSTGEVGYTF. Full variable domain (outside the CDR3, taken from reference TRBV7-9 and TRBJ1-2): DTGVSQNPRHKITKRGQNVTFRCDPISEHNRLYWYRQTLGQGPEFLTYFQNEAQLEKSRLLSDRFSAERPKGSFSTLEIQRTEQGDSAMYLCASSSTGEVGYTFGSGTRLTVV.

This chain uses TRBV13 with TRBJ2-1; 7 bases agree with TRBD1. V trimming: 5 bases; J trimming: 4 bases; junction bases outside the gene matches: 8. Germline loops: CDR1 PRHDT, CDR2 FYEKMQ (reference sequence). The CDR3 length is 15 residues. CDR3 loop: CASSAKDRAYNEQFF. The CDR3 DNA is TGTGCCAGCAGCGCAAAAGACAGGGCGTACAATGAGCAGTTCTTC.

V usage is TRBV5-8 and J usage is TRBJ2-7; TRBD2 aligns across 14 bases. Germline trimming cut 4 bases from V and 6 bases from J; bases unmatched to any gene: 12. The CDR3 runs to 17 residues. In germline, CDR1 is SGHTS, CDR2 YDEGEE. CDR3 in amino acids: CASSRGLAGAAVGEQYV. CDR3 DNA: TGTGCCAGCAGCCGGGGACTAGCGGGAGCAGCCGTCGGCGAGCAGTACGTC.

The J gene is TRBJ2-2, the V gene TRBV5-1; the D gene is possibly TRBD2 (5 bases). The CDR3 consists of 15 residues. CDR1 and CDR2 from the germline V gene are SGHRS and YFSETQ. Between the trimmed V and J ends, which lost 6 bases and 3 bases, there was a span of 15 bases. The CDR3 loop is CASTTRGQHTGELFF. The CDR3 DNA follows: TGCGCCAGCACCACCCGAGGGCAGCACACCGGGGAGCTGTTTTTT.

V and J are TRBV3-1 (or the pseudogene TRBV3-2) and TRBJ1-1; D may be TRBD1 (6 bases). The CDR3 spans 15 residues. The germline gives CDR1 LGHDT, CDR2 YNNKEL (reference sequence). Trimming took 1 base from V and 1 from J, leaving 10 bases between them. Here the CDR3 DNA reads TGTGCCAGCAGCCAAGTACGGGGGGCGAACACTGAAGCTTTCTTT. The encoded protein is CASSQVRGANTEAFF.

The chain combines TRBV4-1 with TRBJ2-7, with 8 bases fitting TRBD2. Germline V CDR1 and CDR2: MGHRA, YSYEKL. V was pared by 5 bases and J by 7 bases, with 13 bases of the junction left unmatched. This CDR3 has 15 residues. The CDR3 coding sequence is TGCGCCAGCAGCAAAAACATCCCCGGGACTAGTGAGCAGTACTTC. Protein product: CASSKNIPGTSEQYF.